The clone carrying this T cell receptor (beta chain) was seen ten or more times. Its antigen is currently unknown. Between the trimmed V and J ends, which lost 7 bases and 2 bases, there was a span of 8 bases. Germline V lookup: CDR1 MNHNS, CDR2 SASEGT. The CDR3 covers 12 residues. The data originate from a study of blood T cells in healthy people across ages. Findings and limits, study-wide: TCR beta diversity was tightly associated with the proportion of naive T cells.

For the second PCR, which ran for about 7 to 11 cycles, a sample-barcoded 5' primer and a J-beta primer mix were used. Each CDR3 protein is one row after TCRdb ran MiXCR on the 5' RACE reads. The repertoire includes about 650,000 distinct CDR3 sequences, approximately 29% of them detected once, and roughly 14% sits in the top ten. This clonotype was sampled from a woman over 75 in good health. This sequence joins TRBV6-1 and TRBJ2-5; the D is unclear. Sequences were obtained from blood. CDR3 coding DNA: TGTGCCAGCATCACCAGACAAGAGACCCAGTACTTC. This encodes CASITRQETQYF.